Shown below are 25 T cell receptor beta chains from a single sample sequenced in a study of PD-1 blockade in classical Hodgkin lymphoma (dated by TCRdb to the early 2020s). This specimen's time point label, per the study, means: cycle 4 day 1 (C4D1), after 5 to 7 weeks of nivolumab. Every trial patient had relapsed after autologous stem cell transplantation, and cohorts A, B and C differed in prior brentuximab vedotin exposure. The library was obtained by the immunoSEQ multiplex PCR assay. TCRdb mirrors the immuneACCESS table, restricted to in-frame sequences. Some clones are absent from its copies; in checked studies, under half trace to an unresolved V gene, and the reason for the others is unknown. The sample table records fewer than 55,000 clones; 78% of these occur just once. In total, the top ten clones hold 37% of the sample. The material sequenced was peripheral blood mononuclear cells (PBMCs), taken before the fourth cycle of nivolumab. These receptors were taken from a human donor with classical Hodgkin lymphoma.

The chain joins TRBV7-2 to TRBJ2-7, with 9 bases that match TRBD2. Looked up from germline, CDR1 is SGHTA and CDR2 is FQGNSA. This CDR3 has 16 residues. V shed 5 bases, J shed 6 bases, and the junction held 14 bases outside the gene matches. CDR3 coding DNA: TGTGCCAGCAGCCAGCATAGCGCGGGGGGGCCCCTCGAGCAGTACTTC. This sequence encodes CASSQHSAGGPLEQYF.

This clone was seen only a few times. The chain carries TRBV6-5 and TRBJ1-1; D remains ambiguous. CDR1 MNHEY and CDR2 SVGAGI come from the germline V gene. V dropped 1 base and J dropped 4 bases, with 13 bases sitting between them. The CDR3 runs to 15 residues. The CDR3, as DNA: TGTGCCAGCAGTTACTGGTCGCGTAGCGGCACTGAAGCTTTCTTT. It codes for CASSYWSRSGTEAFF.

The rearrangement joins TRBV23-1 to TRBJ2-5; D gene ambiguous. TRBV23-1 is placed among ORFs of uncertain function. The CDR3 is 13 amino acids. The V end was cut by 4 bases, the J end by 5 bases, with 11 bases between. The CDR3 loop reads CASSPRVRETQYF. CDR3 in DNA: TGCGCCAGCAGTCCCCGGGTCCGGGAGACCCAGTACTTC.

This clone was counted once. The J gene is TRBJ2-1, the V gene TRBV9; 7 bases map to TRBD1. Trimming removed 6 bases from V and 5 bases from J; junction bases left unmatched: 8. The CDR3 sequence is 14 residues long. Germline-derived CDR1 and CDR2 are SGDLS and YYNGEE. This CDR3 reads CASTTGATHNEQFF. The CDR3 DNA sequence: TGTGCCAGCACTACAGGGGCTACCCACAATGAGCAGTTCTTC.

The sample holds a few counts of this clone. The chain is built from TRBV14 and TRBJ2-2, with 11 nucleotides matching TRBD1. V trimming: 2 bases; J trimming: 5 bases; junction bases outside the gene matches: 4. Germline CDR1 is SGHDN and CDR2 is FVKESK. This CDR3 is 16 amino acids long. In nucleotides, the CDR3 is TGTGCCAGCAGCCAAACCGGGACAGGGGGGACCGGGGAGCTGTTTTTT. Translated: CASSQTGTGGTGELFF.

V gene TRBV4-2 combines with J gene TRBJ2-3, with D unclear. Trimming took off 1 base at V and 3 bases at J, with 8 bases between the two ends. This CDR3 contains 14 residues. Looked up from germline, CDR1 is LGHNA and CDR2 is YNFKEQ. The CDR3 DNA reads as TGTGCCAGCAGCCAAGTGCAGAGTACAGATACGCAGTATTTT. Translated, it gives CASSQVQSTDTQYF.

The table lists this clone with a count of one. This chain connects TRBV7-3 to TRBJ2-1, with D maybe TRBD1 (6 bases). This CDR3 region has 16 residues. In germline, CDR1 is SGHTA, CDR2 FQGTGA. Trimming stripped 0 bases from V and 3 bases from J, with 12 bases between. The CDR3: CASSLTRGGFYNEQFF. The CDR3 nucleotides read TGTGCCAGCAGCTTAACTAGAGGGGGATTCTACAATGAGCAGTTCTTC.

This sequence joins TRBV19 and TRBJ2-2; D unresolved. Trimming took off 2 bases at V and 5 bases at J, with 6 bases between the two ends. The CDR3 has 13 amino acids. Germline-derived CDR1 and CDR2 are LNHDA and SQIVND (reference sequence). CDR3: CASSISQTGELFF. The CDR3 DNA is TGTGCCAGTAGTATATCCCAGACCGGGGAGCTGTTTTTT.

The gene calls are TRBV28 and TRBJ1-1; D is perhaps TRBD1 (6 bases). Trimming pared 4 bases from V and 4 bases from J, leaving 10 bases between. Germline CDR1 is MDHEN and CDR2 is SYDVKM. This CDR3 contains 13 residues. The CDR3 nucleotides read TGTGCCAGCAGTTCCACAGGGTCCACTGAAGCTTTCTTT. Protein sequence: CASSSTGSTEAFF.

This rearrangement joins TRBV11-2 to TRBJ2-2, with D possibly matching TRBD1 (6 bases). The germline CDR1 and CDR2 sequences are SGHAT and FQNNGV. The ends were cut back, 4 bases at V and 7 bases at J, with 13 bases in the middle. CDR3 length equals 14 residues. The CDR3 bases are TGTGCCAGCAGCTCACTACAGGGCTTCGGGGAGCTGTTTTTT. Translated, it gives CASSSLQGFGELFF.

This chain uses TRBV6-5 with TRBJ1-6; D perhaps matches TRBD1 (6 bases). Trimming cost V 6 bases and J 9 bases, with 12 bases left between them. Germline V lookup: CDR1 MNHEY, CDR2 SVGAGI. CDR3 length: 13 residues. CDR3 sequence (DNA): TGTGCCAGCAGGCCTACAGGGTCTTCACCCCTCCACTTT. Residues: CASRPTGSSPLHF.

The gene calls are TRBV5-1 and TRBJ2-1; 9 nucleotides line up with TRBD2. Germline lookup yields CDR1 SGHRS and CDR2 YFSETQ. After removal of 4 bases from V and 2 bases from J, the junction contained 4 bases not matched to a gene. The CDR3 totals 15 residues. The CDR3 is CASSDSGGTYNEQFF. Written as DNA, the CDR3 is TGCGCCAGCAGCGATAGCGGGGGAACCTACAATGAGCAGTTCTTC.

The gene calls are TRBV11-2 and TRBJ1-5; 8 nucleotides agree with TRBD1. This CDR3 spans 14 amino acids. Unmatched junction bases numbered 2, after V lost 5 bases and J lost 2 bases. Germline CDR1 is SGHAT and CDR2 is FQNNGV. This CDR3 reads CASSQGQGNQPQHF. CDR3 nucleotides: TGTGCCAGCAGCCAGGGACAGGGCAATCAGCCCCAGCATTTT. Based on the CDR3 plus reference TRBV11-2 and TRBJ1-5, the full variable domain is EAGVAQSPRYKIIEKRQSVAFWCNPISGHATLYWYQQILGQGPKLLIQFQNNGVVDDSQLPKDRFSAERLKGVDSTLKIQPAKLEDSAVYLCASSQGQGNQPQHFGDGTRLSIL.

The J gene is TRBJ2-7, the V gene TRBV2, with unresolved D. The germline V gene encodes CDR1 SNHLY and CDR2 FYNNEI. CDR3 length: 14 residues. Trimming took off 8 bases at V and 0 bases at J, with 14 bases between the two ends. As DNA, the CDR3 is TGTGCCAGCGTCTCGGACGTAAGCTCCTACGAGCAGTACTTC. Its translation is CASVSDVSSYEQYF. Using reference TRBV2 and TRBJ2-7 for the parts outside the CDR3, the full variable domain is EPEVTQTPSHQVTQMGQEVILRCVPISNHLYFYWYRQILGQKVEFLVSFYNNEISEKSEIFDDQFSVERPDGSNFTLKIRSTKLEDSAMYFCASVSDVSSYEQYFGPGTRLTVT.

This chain uses TRBV4-3 with TRBJ2-4; D perhaps matches TRBD2 (5 bases). Germline CDR1 and CDR2: LGHNA and YSLEER. Trimming left V 0 bases short and J 1 base short, with 13 bases between. This CDR3 region has 17 residues. The CDR3 spells CASSQDRATGAKNIQYF. For the CDR3, the DNA is TGCGCCAGCAGCCAAGATAGGGCTACGGGGGCCAAAAACATTCAGTACTTC.

CDR3: CASSVLAGEYNEQFF. DNA of the CDR3: TGCGCCAGCAGCGTACTAGCGGGGGAGTACAATGAGCAGTTCTTC. This sequence joins TRBV5-1 and TRBJ2-1; 11 bases match TRBD2. V lost 4 bases, J lost 4 bases, and 4 bases stayed unmatched. CDR1 SGHRS and CDR2 YFSETQ come from the germline V gene. CDR3 length: 15 amino acids. Full variable domain (missing parts from reference TRBV5-1 and TRBJ2-1): KAGVTQTPRYLIKTRGQQVTLSCSPISGHRSVSWYQQTPGQGLQFLFEYFSETQRNKGNFPGRFSGRQFSNSRSEMNVSTLELGDSALYLCASSVLAGEYNEQFFGPGTRLTVL.

This clone was observed a handful of times. V usage is TRBV15 and J usage is TRBJ2-2; D may correspond to TRBD1 or TRBD2 (6 bases each). The CDR3 consists of 16 residues. The V end was cut by 0 bases, the J end by 4 bases, with 12 bases between. Germline CDR1 and CDR2: LNHNV and YYDKDF (reference sequence). CDR3 protein: CATSRDRGARTGELFF. CDR3 nucleotides: TGTGCCACCAGCAGAGATAGGGGGGCGCGCACCGGGGAGCTGTTTTTT.

The sample holds a few counts of this clone. The chain employs TRBV9 and TRBJ2-3, with D maybe TRBD1 (5 bases). This CDR3 spans 16 amino acids. Looked up from germline, CDR1 is SGDLS and CDR2 is YYNGEE. V lost 3 bases and J 2 bases, leaving 16 bases between the germline ends. The CDR3 DNA reads as TGTGCCAGCAGCGCGGACACAGGACACCCCACAGATACGCAGTATTTT. Amino acid sequence: CASSADTGHPTDTQYF.

CDR3 protein: CASDGTVNTGELFF. CDR3 bases: TGTGCCAGCGATGGGACGGTGAACACCGGGGAGCTGTTTTTT. The V gene is TRBV28, the J gene TRBJ2-2; D assignment may be TRBD1 or TRBD2 (5 bases each). CDR1 MDHEN and CDR2 SYDVKM come from the germline V gene. This CDR3 contains 14 residues. The V gene lost 8 bases and the J gene lost 1 base, with 11 bases spanning the gap.

This chain links TRBV21-1 with TRBJ2-7; the table's D call TRBD1 went unverified against the DNA. TRBV21-1 is termed a pseudogene. CDR3 length: 15 amino acids. CDR3 coding DNA: TGTGCCAGCAGCAAACCGGACAGGTCGAGGGACGAGCAGTACTTC. Its protein is CASSKPDRSRDEQYF.

V is TRBV5-1 and J is TRBJ2-5; D unclear. There are 15 residues in the CDR3. Germline CDR1 and CDR2: SGHRS and YFSETQ. The V end was cut by 3 bases, the J end by 5 bases, with 17 bases between. The CDR3 DNA reads as TGCGCCAGCAGCTCCCTCGGTCTCACCACTGAGACCCAGTACTTC. It codes for CASSSLGLTTETQYF.

This clone was seen a few times. The rearrangement joins TRBV7-9 to TRBJ1-2, with 8 positions matching TRBD1. This CDR3 has 14 residues. V shed 5 bases and J 2 bases; nucleotides not matched to a gene: 4. From germline, CDR1 is SEHNR and CDR2 FQNEAQ (reference sequence). The CDR3 sequence is CASSTWDRNYGYTF. The CDR3 DNA reads TGTGCCAGCAGCACCTGGGACAGGAACTATGGCTACACCTTC.

The J gene is TRBJ2-7, the V gene TRBV7-9, with TRBD1 as a possible D gene (6 bases). V was trimmed by 5 bases and J by 3 bases, leaving 14 bases between them. The CDR3 is 14 amino acids. Germline V gene data show CDR1 as SEHNR and CDR2 as FQNEAQ (reference sequence). The CDR3, as DNA: TGTGCCAGCAGCACAACAGGGCTCAACTACGAGCAGTACTTC. Translating it yields CASSTTGLNYEQYF. Complete variable domain (other parts from reference TRBV7-9 and TRBJ2-7): DTGVSQNPRHKITKRGQNVTFRCDPISEHNRLYWYRQTLGQGPEFLTYFQNEAQLEKSRLLSDRFSAERPKGSFSTLEIQRTEQGDSAMYLCASSTTGLNYEQYFGPGTRLTVT.

V gene TRBV28 combines with J gene TRBJ2-7, with 10 bases that match TRBD1. The V gene end was trimmed by 4 bases and the J gene end by 2 bases; junction bases not matched to a gene: 2. Looked up from germline, CDR1 is MDHEN and CDR2 is SYDVKM. This CDR3 has 14 amino acids. The CDR3 DNA follows: TGTGCCAGCAGTTCCGGGACAGGGGCCTACGAGCAGTACTTC. Residues: CASSSGTGAYEQYF. Using reference TRBV28 and TRBJ2-7 for the parts outside the CDR3, the full variable domain is DVKVTQSSRYLVKRTGEKVFLECVQDMDHENMFWYRQDPGLGLRLIYFSYDVKMKEKGDIPEGYSVSREKKERFSLILESASTNQTSMYLCASSSGTGAYEQYFGPGTRLTVT.

The rearrangement links TRBV6-4 to TRBJ1-2; D perhaps matches TRBD1 (5 bases). The CDR3 has 13 residues. Trimming removed 0 bases at V and 9 bases at J, with 11 bases between. CDR1 and CDR2 (germline): MRHNA, SNTAGT. The CDR3 spells CASSDSSGHRYTF. The CDR3 nucleotides read TGTGCCAGCAGTGACTCTTCAGGGCATCGCTACACCTTC.